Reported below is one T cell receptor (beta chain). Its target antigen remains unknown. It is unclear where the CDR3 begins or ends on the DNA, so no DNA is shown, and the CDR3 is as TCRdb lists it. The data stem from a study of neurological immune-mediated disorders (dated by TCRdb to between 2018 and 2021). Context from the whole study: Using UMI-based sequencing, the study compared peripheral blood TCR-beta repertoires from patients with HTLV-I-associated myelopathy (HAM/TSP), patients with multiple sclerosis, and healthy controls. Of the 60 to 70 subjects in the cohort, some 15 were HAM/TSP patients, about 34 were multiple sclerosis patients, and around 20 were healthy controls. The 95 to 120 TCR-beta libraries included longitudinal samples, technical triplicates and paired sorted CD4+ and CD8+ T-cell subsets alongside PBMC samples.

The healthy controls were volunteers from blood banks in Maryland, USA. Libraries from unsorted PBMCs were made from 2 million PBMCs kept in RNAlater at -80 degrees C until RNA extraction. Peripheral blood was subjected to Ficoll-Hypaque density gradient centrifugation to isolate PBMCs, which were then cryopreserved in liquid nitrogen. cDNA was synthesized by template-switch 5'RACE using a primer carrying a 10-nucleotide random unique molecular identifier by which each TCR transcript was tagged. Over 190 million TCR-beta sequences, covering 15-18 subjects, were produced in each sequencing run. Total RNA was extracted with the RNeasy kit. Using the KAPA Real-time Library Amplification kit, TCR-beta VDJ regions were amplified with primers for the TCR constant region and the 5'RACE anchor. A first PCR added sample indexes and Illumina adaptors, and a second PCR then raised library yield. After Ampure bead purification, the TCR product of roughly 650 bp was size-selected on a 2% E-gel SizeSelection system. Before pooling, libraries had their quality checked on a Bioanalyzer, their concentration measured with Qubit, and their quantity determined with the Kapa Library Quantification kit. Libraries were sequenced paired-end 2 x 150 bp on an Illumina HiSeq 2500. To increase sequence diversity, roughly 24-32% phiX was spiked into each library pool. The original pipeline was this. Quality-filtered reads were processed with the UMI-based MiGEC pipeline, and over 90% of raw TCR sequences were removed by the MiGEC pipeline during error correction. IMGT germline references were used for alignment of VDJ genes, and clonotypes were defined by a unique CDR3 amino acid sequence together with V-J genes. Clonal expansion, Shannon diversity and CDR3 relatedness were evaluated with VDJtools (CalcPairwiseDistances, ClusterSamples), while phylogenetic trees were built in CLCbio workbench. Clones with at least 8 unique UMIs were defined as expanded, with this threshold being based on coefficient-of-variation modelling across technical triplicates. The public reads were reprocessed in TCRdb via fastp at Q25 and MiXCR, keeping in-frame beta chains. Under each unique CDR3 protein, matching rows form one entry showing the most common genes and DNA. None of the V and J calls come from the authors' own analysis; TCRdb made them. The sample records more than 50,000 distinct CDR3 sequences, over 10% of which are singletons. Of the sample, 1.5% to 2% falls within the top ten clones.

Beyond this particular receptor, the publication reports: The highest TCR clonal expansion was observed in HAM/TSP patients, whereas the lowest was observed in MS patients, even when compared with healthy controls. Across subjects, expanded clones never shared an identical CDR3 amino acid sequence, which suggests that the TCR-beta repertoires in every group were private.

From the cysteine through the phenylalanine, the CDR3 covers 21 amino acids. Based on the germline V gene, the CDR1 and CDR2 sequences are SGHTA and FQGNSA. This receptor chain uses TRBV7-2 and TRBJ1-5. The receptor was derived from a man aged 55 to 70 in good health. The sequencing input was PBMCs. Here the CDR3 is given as CASSFYICSANSGTANQPQHF.